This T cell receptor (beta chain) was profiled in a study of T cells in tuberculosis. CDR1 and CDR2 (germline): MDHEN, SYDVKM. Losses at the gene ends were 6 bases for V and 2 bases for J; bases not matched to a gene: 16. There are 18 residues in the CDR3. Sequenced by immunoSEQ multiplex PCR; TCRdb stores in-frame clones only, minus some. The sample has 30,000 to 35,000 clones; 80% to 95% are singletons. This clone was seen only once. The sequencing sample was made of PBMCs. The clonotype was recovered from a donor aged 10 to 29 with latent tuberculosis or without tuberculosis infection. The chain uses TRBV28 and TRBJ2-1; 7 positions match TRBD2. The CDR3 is CASRTLRAGGGAYNEQFF. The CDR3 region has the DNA TGTGCCAGCAGAACTCTAAGGGCTGGGGGAGGGGCCTACAATGAGCAGTTCTTC. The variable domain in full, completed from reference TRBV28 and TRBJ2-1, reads DVKVTQSSRYLVKRTGEKVFLECVQDMDHENMFWYRQDPGLGLRLIYFSYDVKMKEKGDIPEGYSVSREKKERFSLILESASTNQTSMYLCASRTLRAGGGAYNEQFFGPGTRLTVL.